What follows is one T cell receptor beta chain and its context. The repertoire was sequenced with immunoSEQ multiplex PCR; TCRdb's copy has only in-frame clones and lacks some. The sample lists 70,000 or so clones, more than 70% occurring once. Seattle enrolled patients during active infection and tracked them longitudinally. CDR3 size: 15 residues. Germline V gene data show CDR1 as MNHNS and CDR2 as SASEGT. Trimming removed 3 bases from V and 7 bases from J; junction bases left unmatched: 9. The data stem from a study of blood T cell repertoires in COVID-19. This chain connects TRBV6-1 to TRBJ1-1, with TRBD1 matching over 9 bases. This TCR came from a man in his fifties with COVID-19, enrolled during active disease. Source material: peripheral blood. The chain's CDR3 is CASSDPGQGFFEAFF. The CDR3 nucleotides are TGTGCCAGCAGTGATCCGGGACAGGGATTTTTTGAAGCTTTCTTT.